Shown below are 28 T cell receptor beta chains from a single sample sequenced in a study of blood T cells in healthy people across ages. Alongside a J-beta primer mix, a sample-barcoded 5' primer served in a second PCR lasting 7 to 11 cycles. MiXCR was run by TCRdb on the 5' RACE reads, yielding one entry per CDR3 protein. This sample carries about 1.6 million distinct CDR3 sequences, almost 35% of them seen once, and the ten largest clones take over 9%. The material sequenced was blood. These receptors all come from a woman between 25 and 40 years old in good health.

This clonotype has a handful of counts. The chain recombines TRBV6-6 with TRBJ1-1, with D possibly being TRBD1 (5 bases). This CDR3 comprises 14 residues. Germline V gene sequence: CDR1 MNHNY, CDR2 SVGAGI (reference sequence). Trimming removed 2 bases at V and 6 bases at J, with 13 bases between. CDR3 in amino acids: CASSYTWDVPEAFF. The DNA of the CDR3 is TGTGCCAGCAGTTACACCTGGGACGTCCCTGAAGCTTTCTTT.

This clonotype was observed many times. This rearrangement joins TRBV6-6 to TRBJ2-7; TRBD2 matches 7 bases. V lost 6 bases to trimming and J lost 0 bases; unmatched junction nucleotides: 8. CDR3 length: 15 residues. The germline V gene has CDR1 MNHNY and CDR2 SVGAGI (reference sequence). The CDR3, as DNA: TGTGCCAGCAGCGGGGGGAGCGGAAGCTCCTACGAGCAGTACTTC. It codes for CASSGGSGSSYEQYF.

The genes are TRBV9 and TRBJ1-6; no clear D. There are 17 residues in the CDR3. Germline CDR1 is SGDLS and CDR2 is YYNGEE. The V gene lost 4 bases and the J gene lost 9 bases, with 23 bases spanning the gap. The CDR3: CASSLMSGIVPGSPLHF. In nucleotides, the CDR3 is TGTGCCAGCAGCCTTATGTCCGGGATCGTACCAGGTTCACCCCTCCACTTT.

This clonotype was recorded at least ten times. The V gene is TRBV4-1, the J gene TRBJ2-7, with D possibly matching TRBD2 (5 bases). Germline V gene data show CDR1 as MGHRA and CDR2 as YSYEKL. This CDR3 is built from 14 residues. V shed 3 bases and J shed 2 bases, with 11 bases lying between them. This CDR3 is CASSHVAGPYEQYF. CDR3 nucleotides: TGCGCCAGCAGCCACGTTGCGGGCCCCTACGAGCAGTACTTC.

This clonotype was recorded many times. The chain has TRBV6-2 or TRBV6-3 and TRBJ2-6, with 7 bases fitting TRBD2. The CDR3 sequence is 15 residues long. J was trimmed by 4 bases and V by 10 bases; bases with no gene match: 10. The germline gives CDR1 MNHEY, CDR2 SVGEGT. Here the CDR3 DNA reads TGTGCCACAAACCGCGGGAGCTCCGGGGCCAACGTCCTGACTTTC. This gives the protein CATNRGSSGANVLTF.

CDR3 nucleotide sequence: TGTGCCAGCAGCAAGACAAGGGGGGAGACCCAGTACTTC. Protein product: CASSKTRGETQYF. The V call is TRBV7-6, the J call TRBJ2-5, with D tentatively TRBD1 (6 bases). Trimming stripped 5 bases from V and 5 bases from J, with 12 bases between. The germline V gene has CDR1 SGHVS and CDR2 FNYEAQ. This CDR3 contains 13 residues.

This clonotype was detected a few times. The V gene is TRBV10-3, the J gene TRBJ2-7; D might be TRBD1 (6 bases). Germline V gene lookup returns CDR1 ENHRY and CDR2 SYGVKD. CDR3 size: 14 residues. V lost 6 bases and J 4 bases, leaving 16 bases between the germline ends. CDR3 sequence (DNA): TGTGCCATCAGGGGGACAAGGAACTCTTACGAGCAGTACTTC. Residues: CAIRGTRNSYEQYF.

There are a few counts of this clonotype. J is TRBJ2-7 and V is TRBV4-1, with TRBD1 as a possible D gene (5 bases). CDR1 is MGHRA and CDR2 is YSYEKL in the germline V gene. This CDR3 region has 15 residues. The ends were cut back, 4 bases at V and 5 bases at J, with 18 bases in the middle. The chain's CDR3 is CASSRQGSPVDEQYF. The CDR3 nucleotides read TGCGCCAGCAGCCGGCAGGGTTCCCCCGTGGACGAGCAGTACTTC.

This clonotype was counted only a few times. V gene TRBV20-1 combines with J gene TRBJ2-7; D is unresolved. Germline V gene sequence: CDR1 DFQATT, CDR2 SNEGSKA (reference sequence). This CDR3 contains 14 residues. Deletions cut 1 base from V and 2 bases from J, with 12 bases between. The CDR3 loop reads CSARALEMAYEQYF. CDR3 nucleotides: TGCAGTGCTAGAGCGCTAGAAATGGCCTACGAGCAGTACTTC.

This sequence joins TRBV5-1 and TRBJ2-3; TRBD2 matches 12 bases. Trimming took 4 bases from V and 3 from J; bases not matched to a gene: 9. This CDR3 comprises 17 residues. CDR1 SGHRS and CDR2 YFSETQ come from the germline V gene. The CDR3 bases are TGCGCCAGCAGCCACGGACCGACTAGCGGGAGAACAGATACGCAGTATTTT. Amino acids: CASSHGPTSGRTDTQYF. The entire variable domain, with the rest obtained from reference TRBV5-1 and TRBJ2-3, is as follows: KAGVTQTPRYLIKTRGQQVTLSCSPISGHRSVSWYQQTPGQGLQFLFEYFSETQRNKGNFPGRFSGRQFSNSRSEMNVSTLELGDSALYLCASSHGPTSGRTDTQYFGPGTRLTVL.

V and J are TRBV3-1 and TRBJ2-3; 8 positions match TRBD2. Germline values: CDR1 LGHDT, CDR2 YNNKEL (reference sequence). V lost 6 bases, J lost 3 bases, and 8 bases stayed unmatched. The CDR3 runs to 15 residues. The CDR3 coding sequence is TGTGCCAGCAGTCGCGGGGGGTTAAGGACAGATACGCAGTATTTT. Its protein is CASSRGGLRTDTQYF.

V usage is TRBV3-1 and J usage is TRBJ1-2, with 7 bases lining up with TRBD1. This CDR3 region has 14 residues. Germline CDR1 and CDR2: LGHDT and YNNKEL (reference sequence). With 4 bases clipped from V and 3 bases from J, the junction kept 5 bases outside the gene matches. This CDR3 is CASSPGDSHYGYTF. For the CDR3, the DNA is TGTGCCAGCAGCCCCGGGGACAGCCACTATGGCTACACCTTC.

This clonotype was found a few times. The chain joins TRBV24-1 to TRBJ2-1, with 9 bases lining up with TRBD2. This CDR3 has 17 amino acids. CDR1 and CDR2 (germline): KGHDR, SFDVKD. J gave up 7 bases and V 5 bases, and 14 bases lay outside the gene matches. The chain's CDR3 is CATSGLAGPGRGNEQFF. CDR3 coding DNA: TGTGCCACCAGTGGGCTAGCGGGGCCAGGCAGGGGGAATGAGCAGTTCTTC.

This clonotype was seen once. This may stem from a read error, because a much larger clone lies one nucleotide away. CDR3 coding DNA: TGTACCAGCAGTCCGGTGGGGGGAGCCGTCGAAGCTTTCTTT. This translates into CTSSPVGGAVEAFF. The J gene is TRBJ1-1, the V gene TRBV27, with a weak D call TRBD1 (5 bases). The CDR3 runs to 14 residues. CDR1 is MNHEY, CDR2 SMNVEV, per germline (reference sequence).

This clonotype was counted a few times. V usage is TRBV30 and J usage is TRBJ2-5, with a weak D call TRBD2 (5 bases). TRBJ2-7 matches the DNA end more closely, so the J call is doubtful. This CDR3 has 13 amino acids. Germline V gene lookup returns CDR1 GTSNPN and CDR2 SVGIG (reference sequence). In DNA, the CDR3 is TGTGCCTGGAGCCGGGGTTCCCTAGGCGAGCAGTACTTC. This encodes CAWSRGSLGEQYF.

The V gene is TRBV11-2, the J gene TRBJ2-1, with 12 positions matching TRBD1. CDR1 is SGHAT, CDR2 FQNNGV, per germline. The length of the CDR3 is 16 residues. V lost 5 bases, J lost 8 bases, and 10 bases stayed unmatched. CDR3 nucleotides: TGTGCCAGCAGCAATTACCGGGACAGGGGGCGCGATGAGCAGTTCTTC. This codes for CASSNYRDRGRDEQFF.

This clonotype was seen ten or more times. The chain couples TRBV20-1 to TRBJ2-7; D possibly corresponds to TRBD2 (6 bases). The CDR3 loop spans 13 amino acids. V lost 5 bases and J lost 1, with 12 bases in between. CDR1 and CDR2 from the germline V gene are DFQATT and SNEGSKA (reference sequence). CDR3 sequence reads: CSADGTRSYEQYF. CDR3 in DNA: TGCAGTGCTGACGGGACTCGATCCTACGAGCAGTACTTC.

With regard to this clonotype: One base separates it from a far larger clone, so it is likely a read error. CDR3 DNA sequence: TGTGCCAGCAGTTCCCTAGCGGGCTACAATGTGCAGTTCTTC. Amino acids: CASSSLAGYNVQFF. This rearrangement joins TRBV6-2 or TRBV6-3 to TRBJ2-1; 8 nucleotides agree with TRBD2. The germline V gene encodes CDR1 MNHEY and CDR2 SVGEGT. The CDR3 spans 14 residues.

V usage is TRBV9 and J usage is TRBJ2-2; the D is unclear. V lost 0 bases to trimming and J lost 4 bases, with 10 bases between them. Germline V gives CDR1 SGDLS, CDR2 YYNGEE. The CDR3 is 15 residues long. CDR3 sequence: CASSVDLGGTGELFF. CDR3 DNA: TGTGCCAGCAGCGTAGATCTAGGCGGCACCGGGGAGCTGTTTTTT.

The chain is built from TRBV28 and TRBJ1-3; D not resolved. Germline lookup yields CDR1 MDHEN and CDR2 SYDVKM. The CDR3 totals 12 residues. With 6 bases removed from V and 8 bases from J, the gap between germline ends came to 11 bases. Here the CDR3 DNA reads TGTGCCAGCAGCAGCGCATTCTACACCATATATTTT. Its protein product is CASSSAFYTIYF.

The V and J genes are TRBV20-1 and TRBJ2-5; 11 nucleotides align to TRBD2. The CDR3 is made up of 16 amino acids. The germline CDR1 and CDR2 sequences are DFQATT and SNEGSKA (reference sequence). V shed 2 bases and J 2 bases; nucleotides not matched to a gene: 7. The DNA for the CDR3 is TGCAGTGCTAGACCCCTACTAGCGGGGGTTCAAGAGACCCAGTACTTC. As protein: CSARPLLAGVQETQYF.

This clonotype was seen at least ten times. This sequence joins TRBV6-6 and TRBJ2-7; D uncertain. This CDR3 is built from 14 residues. V shed 6 bases and J shed 2 bases, with 14 bases lying between them. Germline V gene sequence: CDR1 MNHNY, CDR2 SVGAGI (reference sequence). The CDR3 reads CASRSGFGTYEQYF. The CDR3 DNA sequence: TGTGCCAGCAGATCCGGGTTTGGGACCTACGAGCAGTACTTC.

The chain employs TRBV7-2 and TRBJ2-3; D is ambiguous. The CDR3 loop spans 14 amino acids. V lost 5 bases and J 3 bases, leaving 12 bases between the germline ends. CDR1 and CDR2 (germline): SGHTA, FQGNSA. The CDR3 nucleotides read TGTGCCAGCAGCCGCGCGGTAGAAACAGATACGCAGTATTTT. Translating it yields CASSRAVETDTQYF.

J is TRBJ2-1 and V is TRBV28, with 15 bases lining up with TRBD2. Germline CDR1 is MDHEN and CDR2 is SYDVKM. V was pared by 5 bases and J by 12 bases, with 8 bases of the junction left unmatched. This CDR3 is built from 15 residues. In DNA form, the CDR3 reads TGTGCCAGCAGTCCCCGGACTAGCGGGAGGGTCCGGCAGTTCTTC. It is translated as CASSPRTSGRVRQFF.

CDR3 coding DNA: TGCGCCAGCACCGGAACTAGCGGAGGTTACAATGAGCAGTTCTTC. Amino acid sequence: CASTGTSGGYNEQFF. The chain is built from TRBV5-1 and TRBJ2-1; 8 positions agree with TRBD2. The CDR3 extends over 15 amino acids. CDR1 and CDR2 (germline): SGHRS, YFSETQ. Trimming at V came to 6 bases and at J to 4 bases, leaving 9 bases not matched to a gene.

This clonotype has a handful of counts. This chain uses TRBV6-1 with TRBJ1-1; perhaps TRBD1 as D (6 bases). The germline V gene has CDR1 MNHNS and CDR2 SASEGT. The V and J ends lost 1 base and 6 bases respectively, with 15 bases between them. CDR3 length: 15 amino acids. CDR3 nucleotide sequence: TGTGCCAGCAGTGAAGAGGGGGGGGTTCCGGCTGAAGCTTTCTTT. The encoded protein is CASSEEGGVPAEAFF.

V gene TRBV14 combines with J gene TRBJ2-7; 11 nucleotides line up with TRBD2. The length of the CDR3 is 17 residues. Unmatched junction bases numbered 6, after V lost 0 bases and J lost 2 bases. The germline V gene has CDR1 SGHDN and CDR2 FVKESK. The CDR3 DNA reads TGTGCCAGCAGCCAAGATAAAGGACTAGCGGGTGCCTACGAGCAGTACTTC. Its protein is CASSQDKGLAGAYEQYF.

V gene TRBV13 combines with J gene TRBJ1-2, with TRBD1 matching over 7 bases. Germline CDR1 is PRHDT and CDR2 is FYEKMQ (reference sequence). The CDR3 is 13 amino acids. The V gene end was trimmed by 0 bases and the J gene end by 11 bases; junction bases not matched to a gene: 6. In DNA form, the CDR3 reads TGTGCCAGCAGCTTAGGGACAGGGAAGGGTTACACCTTC. It is translated as CASSLGTGKGYTF. The full variable domain, in which reference TRBV13 and TRBJ1-2 provide the parts outside the CDR3, is AAGVIQSPRHLIKEKRETATLKCYPIPRHDTVYWYQQGPGQDPQFLISFYEKMQSDKGSIPDRFSAQQFSDYHSELNMSSLELGDSALYFCASSLGTGKGYTFGSGTRLTVV.